This T cell receptor beta chain was sequenced during a study of T cells in Graves' hyperthyroidism and ophthalmopathy. In germline, CDR1 is SNHLY, CDR2 FYNNEI. V shed 4 bases and J shed 1 base, with 7 bases lying between them. The CDR3 length is 13 residues. RNA transcripts provided the source from which TCR beta CDR3 regions were amplified. The HTBI primer set was used in a first-round RT-PCR of the TCR CDR3. Each CDR3 protein gets one entry after TCRdb re-called the multiplex PCR reads with MiXCR. In the table there are more than 500,000 distinct CDR3 sequences, over 35% of which are singletons. The sequence derives from an adult woman with Graves' disease, either hyperthyroidism or ophthalmopathy (not recorded which). The V gene is TRBV2, the J gene TRBJ2-5; D may be TRBD2 (5 bases). Sequenced input: peripheral blood or thyroid tissue (not recorded which). CDR3 amino acids: CASSGGFQETQYF. CDR3 nucleotide sequence: TGTGCCAGCAGTGGAGGGTTCCAAGAGACCCAGTACTTC.